Listed here is a single T cell receptor (beta chain). The antigen is not known. Germline V gives CDR1 DFQATT, CDR2 SNEGSKA (reference sequence). Trimming took 6 bases from V and 5 from J, leaving 10 bases between them. The CDR3 covers 11 residues. The data are from a study of shared clonotypes between healthy human individuals. Study-wide points: Some naive CD4 clonotypes, about 5.5%, turned up in common across a few donors. Relative to their counterparts shared across all four donors, non-shared clonotypes exhibited diminished generation probabilities.

Cells designated naive CD8 were CD45RO-negative and were positively selected for CCR7, with terminally differentiated effector memory CD45RA+ cells excluded. The authors distributed each subset's genomic DNA evenly over several immunoSEQ plates. For sorted subsets, about 200 ng DNA per replicate equaled about 30,000 T cell genomes. The data were produced by immunoSEQ multiplex PCR, yet TCRdb's version contains in-frame clones alone and is incomplete. The table has approximately 600,000 clones, roughly 95% seen once. The TCR originated in a woman aged 25 to 39 in good health. Sample: naive CD8+ T cells sorted from blood. V usage is TRBV20-1 and J usage is TRBJ2-5; D remains ambiguous. As DNA, the CDR3 is TGCAGTGCCCCAAGGGTGGAGACCCAGTACTTC. Its protein product is CSAPRVETQYF.